A selection of T cell receptor beta chains follows, all from one sample in a study of T cell repertoires in cytomegalovirus infection. A single record per CDR3 protein comes from TCRdb applying MiXCR to the reads. The sample lists roughly 80,000 distinct CDR3 sequences; approximately 39% were seen once. No antigen has been assigned to these receptors. The starting material was CD8+ T cells from cultured PBMCs, obtained from culture after CMV antigen stimulation. These receptors all come from a human donor in good health (CMV status not recorded). Some clones in this sample may be carry-over from other donors' samples. Each CDR3 is given with its conserved first and last residue. The D gene is left open where the match is weak. Clone size appears in some rows only: once, few, many, or a class for an expanded clone.

.	TRBV4-1	TRBJ2-5	.	TGCGCCAGCAGCCTCCAAGAGACCCAGTACTTC	CASSLQETQYF
TRBD2	TRBV7-2	TRBJ2-1	few	TGTGCCAGCAGCGCTAGCGGGGGGGCCAGAGATGAGCAGTTCTTC	CASSASGGARDEQFF
.	TRBV18	TRBJ2-1	.	TGTGCCAGCTCACCACCGATTGCCTCCTACAATGAGCAGTTCTTC	CASSPPIASYNEQFF
TRBD1	TRBV19	TRBJ2-7	.	TGTGCCAGTAGTATCCGGGACAGGGGGGCCTACGAGCAGTACTTC	CASSIRDRGAYEQYF
.	TRBV7-2	TRBJ1-5	few	TGTGCCAGCAGCTTATTGAGGGAGGCCCATCAGCCCCAGCATTTT	CASSLLREAHQPQHF
.	TRBV4-1	TRBJ1-5	.	TGCGCCAGCAGCCCGCTACAGGGAGGCAATCAGCCCCAGCATTTT	CASSPLQGGNQPQHF
.	TRBV28	TRBJ2-2	few	TGTGCCAGCACCCGGGCGGCCGGGGAGCTGTTTTTT	CASTRAAGELFF
TRBD1	TRBV28	TRBJ2-5	few	TGTGCCAGCAGTCAAAGCAGGGGGCGGGAGACCCAGTACTTC	CASSQSRGRETQYF
.	TRBV7-2	TRBJ1-2	.	TGTGCCAGCAGCTTCATCACGGGGCAGGCCCTCTATGGCTACACCTTC	CASSFITGQALYGYTF
.	TRBV11-1	TRBJ1-1	.	TGTGCCAGCAGCTTAGCGCTAAAGGGTACTGAAGCTTTCTTT	CASSLALKGTEAFF
.	TRBV7-9	TRBJ2-3	few	TGTGCCAGCAGCTTAGGACTGACAAACACAGATACGCAGTATTTT	CASSLGLTNTDTQYF
TRBD2	TRBV5-5	TRBJ2-2	.	TGTGCCAGCAGCCCCTACAAGGGAGGGACCGGGGAGCTGTTTTTT	CASSPYKGGTGELFF
.	TRBV7-6	TRBJ2-2	.	TGTGCCAGCAGCTCCCCTTGGGGTACCGGGGAGCTGTTTTTT	CASSSPWGTGELFF
TRBD1	TRBV6-2/TRBV6-3	TRBJ1-3	.	TGTGCCACCGCTAACAGGGGAAGCTCTGGAAACACCATATATTTT	CATANRGSSGNTIYF
.	TRBV2	TRBJ2-7	.	TGTGCCAGCAATGAGGGGCCCTACGAGCAGTACTTC	CASNEGPYEQYF
.	TRBV27	TRBJ2-7	.	TGTGCCAGCAGTTTAGAAGGAGGTGACTGGGCCGAGCAGTACTTC	CASSLEGGDWAEQYF
.	TRBV6-1	TRBJ2-5	.	TGTGCCAGCAGTGAAGAGACGGAACCGCTCCAAGAGACCCAGTACTTC	CASSEETEPLQETQYF
.	TRBV6-1	TRBJ2-3	.	TGTGCCAGCAGTGAATGGGCGAGCACAGATACGCAGTATTTT	CASSEWASTDTQYF
TRBD2	TRBV11-2	TRBJ2-2	.	TGTGCCACCCATGGGGGGGTGGGGACCGGGGAGCTGTTTTTT	CATHGGVGTGELFF
.	TRBV4-3	TRBJ1-6	.	TGCGCCAGCAGCCAAGATGCGGTTTCGACCCTCCACTTT	CASSQDAVSTLHF
TRBD2	TRBV29-1	TRBJ2-3	.	TGCAGCGTTGACGGTTGGCTAGCGGGACTAGGCACAGATACGCAGTATTTT	CSVDGWLAGLGTDTQYF
.	TRBV7-6	TRBJ2-7	many	TGTGCCAGCAGCCGTACGGAGGGGATCGAGCAGTACTTC	CASSRTEGIEQYF
.	TRBV7-6	TRBJ2-7	few	TGTGCCAGCAGCTTAGGACTACGCCCAATCGGCGAGCAGTACTTC	CASSLGLRPIGEQYF
TRBD1	TRBV5-1	TRBJ2-1	.	TGCGCCAGCAGCTTGCGGGACAGGGTGAATGAGCAGTTCTTC	CASSLRDRVNEQFF
TRBD2	TRBV7-9	TRBJ2-5	.	TGTGCCAGCAGCTTAGTCGCTAGCGGGGGGCCTTACCAAGAGACCCAGTACTTC	CASSLVASGGPYQETQYF
.	TRBV5-1	TRBJ2-4	.	TGCGCCAGCAGCTTGGCCGGAAGGGCCGGAGGAGCCAAAAACATTCAGTACTTC	CASSLAGRAGGAKNIQYF
TRBD1	TRBV6-2/TRBV6-3	TRBJ2-7	once	TGTGCCAGCACCCAGACAGGGGGAGCCTACGAGCAGTACTTC	CASTQTGGAYEQYF
.	TRBV7-9	TRBJ1-1	.	TGTGCCAGCAGCTTATCCTCGGGGGAACAGGTAGGCGGAGCTTTCTTT	CASSLSSGEQVGGAFF
.	TRBV6-6	TRBJ2-1	.	TGTGCCAGCAGTGCCCGCCTGGGGAGAAGCTCCTACAATGAGCAGTTCTTC	CASSARLGRSSYNEQFF
.	TRBV6-1	TRBJ2-7	.	TGTGCCAGCAGTGACGGAACTTACGAGCAGTACTTC	CASSDGTYEQYF
.	TRBV4-1	TRBJ2-1	.	TGCGCCAGCAGCCAAGAAGGCCTCGGGAGTGAGCAGTTCTTC	CASSQEGLGSEQFF
TRBD1	TRBV12-3/TRBV12-4	TRBJ2-5	.	TGTGCCAGCAGTACCGGGACAGCCCCGGAGACCCAGTACTTC	CASSTGTAPETQYF
.	TRBV6-2/TRBV6-3	TRBJ1-1	.	TGTGCCAGCAGTTACCCGAGAACTGAAGCTTTCTTT	CASSYPRTEAFF
TRBD1	TRBV12-3/TRBV12-4	TRBJ2-5	.	TGTGCCAGCAGCTGGGACAGGGGACCACCCTTCCAAGAGACCCAGTACTTC	CASSWDRGPPFQETQYF
TRBD1	TRBV15	TRBJ2-5	.	TGTGCCACCAGCAGAGATCTGTGGGACAGGGGGCGCCGAGAGACCCAGTACTTC	CATSRDLWDRGRRETQYF
.	TRBV4-3	TRBJ1-1	many	TGCGCCAGCAGCCAAGGGACAGCGAACACTGAAGCTTTCTTT	CASSQGTANTEAFF
TRBD1	TRBV12-3/TRBV12-4	TRBJ1-6	.	TGTGCCAGCAGTTTGGGGGCAGGGGGCCATAATTCACCCCTCCACTTT	CASSLGAGGHNSPLHF
TRBD2	TRBV19	TRBJ2-5	.	TGTGCCAGTAGTCAAGGACTAGCGGCGATCCAAGAGACCCAGTACTTC	CASSQGLAAIQETQYF